Below are 5 T cell receptor beta chains sequenced from a single sample in a study of CD4 T cells in relation to SARS-CoV-2 and coronaviruses. These receptors' antigens are unknown. This table comes from immunoSEQ multiplex PCR, and its TCRdb copy is limited to in-frame clones, with some not included. The sample has about 37,000 clones, around 82% seen once. The sequenced sample consisted of naive CD4+ T cells from PBMCs, cultured in vitro. Specified subset: naive CD4+ T cells isolated by negative enrichment. Every receptor here comes from an adult with COVID-19.

The chain has TRBV11-2 and TRBJ1-6, with a tentative D call TRBD1 (5 bases). Germline values: CDR1 SGHAT, CDR2 FQNNGV. The CDR3 runs to 16 residues. V was pared by 5 bases and J by 13 bases, with 24 bases between. CDR3 in amino acids: CASSHPRRRSRGPLHF. The CDR3 DNA reads as TGTGCCAGCAGCCACCCCCGACGGAGGAGTCGGGGGCCCCTCCACTTT.

The CDR3 loop reads CASSLDPGINQPQHF. The CDR3, as DNA: TGTGCCAGCAGCTTGGACCCAGGGATTAATCAGCCCCAGCATTTT. The rearrangement joins TRBV5-4 to TRBJ1-5; D may be TRBD1 (5 bases). In germline, CDR1 is SGHNT, CDR2 YYREEE (reference sequence). There are 15 residues in the CDR3. V was shortened by 0 bases and J by 4 bases, with 11 bases between the two germline ends.

The V gene is TRBV27, the J gene TRBJ2-3; TRBD2 matches 8 bases. Unmatched junction bases numbered 5, after V lost 0 bases and J lost 0 bases. Germline loops: CDR1 MNHEY, CDR2 SMNVEV (reference sequence). CDR3 length: 17 amino acids. The CDR3 loop is CASSLSVLAVSTDTQYF. CDR3 DNA: TGTGCCAGCAGTTTATCCGTACTAGCGGTTAGCACAGATACGCAGTATTTT.

The rearrangement joins TRBV19 to TRBJ2-1; D not resolved. Germline assignment: CDR1 LNHDA and CDR2 SQIVND (reference sequence). CDR3 length: 11 amino acids. The germline V and J ends were trimmed by 7 bases and 7 bases, with 8 bases remaining between them. The CDR3 loop reads CASTSVNEQFF. CDR3 sequence (DNA): TGTGCCAGTACCTCGGTGAATGAGCAGTTCTTC.

This chain links TRBV2 with TRBJ1-5; D is undetermined. The germline CDR1 and CDR2 sequences are SNHLY and FYNNEI. This CDR3 contains 14 residues. The V gene lost 7 bases and the J gene lost 7 bases, with 17 bases spanning the gap. CDR3 nucleotides: TGTGCCAGCACCGAACTAGGGTTACGCCAGCCCCAGCATTTT. It translates to CASTELGLRQPQHF.